This T cell receptor beta chain was observed in a study of cytomegalovirus exposure and HLA in healthy donors. The PCR ran on 60 Vbeta and 13 Jbeta primers. Clones were sequenced by immunoSEQ multiplex PCR, and TCRdb holds only the in-frame ones, with some missing. The sample contains around 210,000 clones, around four fifths of which appear only once. Findings of the study overall: Under in vitro conditions, three CMV-associated chains were confirmed as specific for CMV antigens. The investigators catalogued 150 to 200 TCR beta chains as cytomegalovirus-associated. For most TCR beta V segments, an earlier analysis put the productive rate at about 90% or about 30% of the time. TCR beta chains associated with HLA were, in a later analysis, more clonally expanded than equally common others.

In the case of this clone: The antigen is unknown.

Germline-derived CDR1 and CDR2 are SNHLY and FYNNEI. The CDR3 covers 14 residues. The ends were cut back, 5 bases at V and 4 bases at J, with 14 bases in the middle. This TCR derives from a boy younger than 18 in good health and CMV-seronegative. The material sequenced was PBMCs. The rearrangement joins TRBV2 to TRBJ1-1; D uncertain. CDR3 sequence (DNA): TGTGCCAGCAGTTGGACTTACGGTCTCACTGAAGCTTTCTTT. Amino acid sequence: CASSWTYGLTEAFF.